The 16 T cell receptor beta chains below come from one sample, sequenced in a study of T cell changes during pregnancy in multiple sclerosis. Clones were read by immunoSEQ multiplex PCR, and TCRdb kept only the in-frame ones, dropping some. Of under 35,000 clones listed, 89% were seen once; the top ten hold 5.5% to 8%. This material consisted of CD8+ T cells from peripheral blood mononuclear cells, taken in the second trimester of pregnancy. These receptors came from a female donor with multiple sclerosis, enrolled in a pregnancy study.

This sequence joins TRBV6-5 and TRBJ2-1; D is perhaps TRBD2 (6 bases). Germline CDR1 and CDR2: MNHEY and SVGAGI. The V and J ends lost 2 bases and 5 bases respectively, with 13 bases between them. The CDR3 is made up of 15 amino acids. As DNA, the CDR3 is TGTGCCAGCAGTTACGGGGGGAGCGCCCACAATGAGCAGTTCTTC. Protein sequence: CASSYGGSAHNEQFF.

The CDR3 DNA reads as TGTGCCAGCAGCCACCAACAGGGGATAAGGGGCACTGAAGCTTTCTTT. Encoded protein: CASSHQQGIRGTEAFF. This rearrangement joins TRBV4-2 to TRBJ1-1; 7 bases are a match to TRBD1. Germline V gene lookup returns CDR1 LGHNA and CDR2 YNFKEQ. V trimming: 3 bases; J trimming: 4 bases; junction bases outside the gene matches: 11. This CDR3 has 16 residues.

This clone was picked up one time. The rearrangement joins TRBV5-1 to TRBJ2-5; D possibly corresponds to TRBD2 (5 bases). TRBJ2-7 matches the DNA end more closely, so the J call is doubtful. The CDR3 is 15 residues long. Germline CDR1 is SGHRS and CDR2 is YFSETQ. The CDR3 coding sequence is TGCGCCAGCAGCTTTTCCATCCTAGGAGGCTACGAGCAGTACTTC. Translation gives CASSFSILGGYEQYF.

In its sample, this clone was seen once. V gene TRBV30 combines with J gene TRBJ1-5; TRBD1 matches 9 bases. Germline CDR1 and CDR2: GTSNPN and SVGIG (reference sequence). The ends lost 2 bases at V and 5 bases at J; junction bases unmatched: 4. The CDR3 has 14 amino acids. The CDR3 bases are TGTGCCTGGAGTTCGGGACAGGGTTATCAGCCCCAGCATTTT. Translation gives CAWSSGQGYQPQHF.

This chain joins TRBV6-5 and TRBJ1-5; TRBD1 agrees at 9 bases. The length of the CDR3 is 14 residues. V was pared by 8 bases and J by 6 bases, with 8 bases of the junction left unmatched. The germline CDR1 and CDR2 sequences are MNHEY and SVGAGI. The CDR3 is CASGKQGAGQPQHF. The CDR3 coding sequence is TGTGCCAGCGGAAAACAGGGGGCTGGTCAGCCCCAGCATTTT.

The chain is built from TRBV27 and TRBJ2-4; D is possibly TRBD1 (6 bases). The germline V gene has CDR1 MNHEY and CDR2 SMNVEV (reference sequence). There are 17 residues in the CDR3. The germline V and J ends were trimmed by 6 bases and 0 bases, with 18 bases remaining between them. This CDR3 reads CASSPLNREIAKNIQYF. CDR3 nucleotide sequence: TGTGCCAGCAGCCCTTTGAACAGGGAGATAGCCAAAAACATTCAGTACTTC.

The rearrangement links TRBV13 to TRBJ2-2; TRBD2 matches at 13 bases. The V gene end was trimmed by 5 bases and the J gene end by 5 bases; junction bases not matched to a gene: 5. Germline V gene sequence: CDR1 PRHDT, CDR2 FYEKMQ (reference sequence). The CDR3 has 16 amino acids. The CDR3 sequence is CASSLGLAGATGELFF. CDR3 DNA sequence: TGTGCCAGCAGCCTTGGACTAGCGGGAGCTACCGGGGAGCTGTTTTTT.

J is TRBJ1-4 and V is TRBV4-1, with 10 bases fitting TRBD1. Germline assignment: CDR1 MGHRA and CDR2 YSYEKL. J was trimmed by 6 bases and V by 0 bases; bases with no gene match: 16. This CDR3 is 20 amino acids long. The CDR3 sequence: CASSQEGPGQGILQDEKLFF. Written as DNA, the CDR3 is TGCGCCAGCAGCCAAGAGGGACCGGGACAGGGGATTTTGCAGGATGAAAAACTGTTTTTT.

This clone came up once. This chain joins TRBV27 and TRBJ2-3; TRBD2 is a possible D gene (6 bases). Germline V gene lookup returns CDR1 MNHEY and CDR2 SMNVEV (reference sequence). V was pared by 0 bases and J by 0 bases, with 13 bases between. This CDR3 comprises 17 residues. CDR3 in amino acids: CASSLSSPGTSTDTQYF. The CDR3 DNA follows: TGTGCCAGCAGTTTATCTTCACCCGGGACTAGCACAGATACGCAGTATTTT.

V is TRBV4-1 and J is TRBJ2-3; a weak D match, TRBD1 (6 bases). The CDR3 covers 15 residues. V gave up 2 bases and J gave up 4 bases, with 13 bases separating them. From germline, CDR1 is MGHRA and CDR2 YSYEKL. The CDR3 DNA reads TGCGCCAGCAGCCAACTACAGGGATTGGCAGATACGCAGTATTTT. Translated, it gives CASSQLQGLADTQYF.

J is TRBJ1-3 and V is TRBV7-6, with a possible D match to TRBD1 (5 bases). Germline-derived CDR1 and CDR2 are SGHVS and FNYEAQ. Trimming stripped 1 base from V and 4 bases from J, with 11 bases between. This CDR3 is built from 15 residues. The DNA of the CDR3 is TGTGCCAGCAGCTTAGAATGGGGCAGCGGAAACACCATATATTTT. As protein: CASSLEWGSGNTIYF.

This clone was seen more than once but under ten times. V usage is TRBV6-1 and J usage is TRBJ2-7; 8 nucleotides agree with TRBD1. The CDR3 is made up of 15 amino acids. J lost 1 base, V lost 2 bases, and 4 bases had no gene match. CDR1 MNHNS and CDR2 SASEGT come from the germline V gene. CDR3 nucleotide sequence: TGTGCCAGCAGTGAAACAGGGGGGTCTTCCTACGAGCAGTACTTC. Protein: CASSETGGSSYEQYF.

V and J are TRBV30 and TRBJ1-2; D unresolved. Trimming left V 0 bases short and J 4 bases short, with 12 bases between. This CDR3 is 14 amino acids long. CDR1 is GTSNPN and CDR2 is SVGIG in the germline V gene (reference sequence). CDR3 amino acids: CAWSVLEGGYGYTF. For the CDR3, the DNA is TGTGCCTGGAGTGTACTGGAGGGCGGCTATGGCTACACCTTC.

V and J are TRBV25-1 and TRBJ1-1, with 9 bases that match TRBD1. Germline values: CDR1 MGHDK, CDR2 SYGVNS. The CDR3 sequence is 16 residues long. V lost 1 base and J lost 1; bases outside the gene matches: 4. CDR3 in DNA: TGTGCCAGCAGTGAATGGCACAGGGGGCAGAACACTGAAGCTTTCTTT. Protein product: CASSEWHRGQNTEAFF.

The V and J genes are TRBV28 and TRBJ2-7, with a weak D call TRBD1 (6 bases). Trimming took off 3 bases at V and 4 bases at J, with 13 bases between the two ends. The CDR3 spans 14 residues. Germline assignment: CDR1 MDHEN and CDR2 SYDVKM. In DNA form, the CDR3 reads TGTGCCAGCAGTTTTGGGGACATGCGATACGAGCAGTACTTC. This encodes CASSFGDMRYEQYF.

The CDR3: CASSILADSSDEQFF. The CDR3 DNA reads TGTGCCAGCAGCATACTAGCGGACAGCTCTGATGAGCAGTTCTTC. The chain joins TRBV5-6 to TRBJ2-1, with TRBD2 identical over 8 bases. The germline gives CDR1 SGHDT, CDR2 YYEEEE. The length of the CDR3 is 15 residues. J lost 8 bases, V lost 4 bases, and 11 bases had no gene match.